This T cell receptor (beta chain) was documented in a study of T cell responses to AZD1222 COVID-19 vaccine. Study-wide results and caveats: Donors were chiefly white British, with a greater number of females, and clonal diversity was perhaps underestimated. AZD1222 recipients seropositive at baseline numbered only 5 to 7.

Sequencing used immunoSEQ multiplex PCR; TCRdb keeps in-frame clones, though not all of them. Among tens of thousands of clones listed, approximately 90% were seen once. Per germline, CDR1 LNHDA and CDR2 SQIVND (reference sequence). The CDR3 loop spans 14 amino acids. The V and J ends lost 6 bases and 0 bases respectively, with 9 bases between them. About this clone itself: What it binds is not known.

The receptor's source is an adult in good health. The chain combines TRBV19 with TRBJ1-5; D uncertain. Material: peripheral blood, obtained on day 0 of AZD1222 vaccination. Here the CDR3 reads CASSWEHSNQPQHF. The CDR3 DNA reads TGTGCCAGTAGCTGGGAACATAGCAATCAGCCCCAGCATTTT.